Below, 24 T cell receptor beta chains from the same sample are listed, as sequenced in a study of radiotherapy plus CTLA-4 blockade in lung cancer. The assay was immunoSEQ multiplex PCR, and TCRdb's table has in-frame clones only and misses some. This sample has about 120,000 clones, with about nine tenths found just once. This specimen was peripheral blood, taken from a patient treated with radiotherapy plus ipilimumab. The receptors shown here come from a human donor with non-small cell lung cancer that progressed on radiotherapy plus ipilimumab.

CDR3 in amino acids: CASSLTGTRNQPQHF. CDR3 coding DNA: TGTGCCAGCAGTCTAACCGGGACCCGCAATCAGCCCCAGCATTTT. The J gene is TRBJ1-5, the V gene TRBV27; weak D call: TRBD1 (5 bases). The CDR3 is made up of 15 amino acids. Germline CDR1 MNHEY, CDR2 SMNVEV (reference sequence). V shed 5 bases and J shed 2 bases, with 13 bases lying between them.

V usage is TRBV7-9 and J usage is TRBJ2-2; 7 nucleotides agree with TRBD2. This CDR3 comprises 17 residues. Germline loops: CDR1 SEHNR, CDR2 FQNEAQ (reference sequence). V was pared by 1 base and J by 4 bases, with 9 bases of the junction left unmatched. The CDR3 sequence: CASSLGFASGSTGELFF. The DNA of the CDR3 is TGTGCCAGCAGCTTAGGCTTCGCTAGCGGATCCACCGGGGAGCTGTTTTTT.

The chain employs TRBV6-1 and TRBJ2-2; TRBD1 aligns across 8 bases. The CDR3 has 17 amino acids. The V gene end was trimmed by 4 bases and the J gene end by 5 bases; junction bases not matched to a gene: 12. The germline gives CDR1 MNHNS, CDR2 SASEGT. The CDR3 sequence is CASSARARQGRTGELFF. CDR3 bases: TGTGCCAGCAGTGCCCGAGCCAGACAGGGGAGGACCGGGGAGCTGTTTTTT.

The chain uses TRBV29-1 and TRBJ2-1, with TRBD2 matching 7 bases. This CDR3 has 11 amino acids. The germline V gene has CDR1 SQVTM and CDR2 ANQGSEA. Trimming cost V 4 bases and J 10 bases; bases outside gene matches: 4. CDR3 residues: CSVGLAGEQFF. For the CDR3, the DNA is TGCAGCGTTGGACTAGCTGGCGAGCAGTTCTTC.

The chain uses TRBV7-3 and TRBJ2-2; 7 positions match TRBD1. The CDR3 sequence is 15 residues long. Looked up from germline, CDR1 is SGHTA and CDR2 is FQGTGA. Trimming removed 5 bases from V and 1 base from J; junction bases left unmatched: 4. CDR3: CASSRQGVNTGELFF. CDR3 in DNA: TGTGCCAGCAGCCGACAGGGTGTGAACACCGGGGAGCTGTTTTTT.

The chain has TRBV5-1 and TRBJ1-2; D might be TRBD1 (5 bases). Germline V gene data show CDR1 as SGHRS and CDR2 as YFSETQ. Trimming stripped 5 bases from V and 8 bases from J, with 13 bases between. CDR3 length: 12 residues. This chain's CDR3 is CASSKGLTGYTF. As DNA, the CDR3 is TGCGCCAGCAGTAAGGGGTTGACGGGCTACACCTTC.

This chain uses TRBV7-9 with TRBJ2-5, with TRBD2 matching over 10 bases. The DNA end favors TRBJ2-7, so the J call may be wrong. CDR3 length equals 15 residues. CDR1 and CDR2 from the germline V gene are SEHNR and FQNEAQ (reference sequence). The CDR3 DNA is TGTGCCAGCAGCCGAAGCGGGAGGGCCTTCAACGAGCAGTACTTC. The encoded protein is CASSRSGRAFNEQYF.

There are a few counts of this clone. The chain couples TRBV19 to TRBJ1-5; a possible D gene is TRBD1 (5 bases). Trimming shortened V by 7 bases and J by 2 bases, and 9 bases separated the two germline ends. This CDR3 has 13 residues. The V gene's germline CDR1 is LNHDA and CDR2 SQIVND (reference sequence). The CDR3 here is CASNKGRNQPQHF. Written as DNA, the CDR3 is TGTGCCAGTAATAAGGGACGCAATCAGCCCCAGCATTTT.

The gene calls are TRBV27 and TRBJ2-2; 13 positions match TRBD2. CDR3 length equals 17 residues. The V segment lost 4 bases and the J segment 7 bases; nucleotides outside the gene matches: 9. Germline CDR1 and CDR2: MNHEY and SMNVEV (reference sequence). This chain's CDR3 is CASSSGLAGEFGGELFF. The CDR3 DNA sequence: TGTGCCAGCAGTTCCGGACTAGCGGGAGAATTCGGCGGGGAGCTGTTTTTT.

V usage is TRBV9 and J usage is TRBJ2-3; D possibly uses TRBD1 or TRBD2 (6 bases each). There are 15 residues in the CDR3. From germline, CDR1 is SGDLS and CDR2 YYNGEE. Trimming took off 2 bases at V and 2 bases at J, with 12 bases between the two ends. For the CDR3, the DNA is TGTGCCAGCAGCGTGCGGGACACTGACACAGATACGCAGTATTTT. The encoded protein is CASSVRDTDTDTQYF.

V and J are TRBV29-1 and TRBJ2-4; D ambiguous. The germline V and J ends were trimmed by 1 base and 0 bases, with 7 bases remaining between them. The CDR3 covers 14 residues. Germline V lookup: CDR1 SQVTM, CDR2 ANQGSEA. This CDR3 is CSVEGGLAKNIQYF. The CDR3 region has the DNA TGCAGCGTTGAAGGAGGTTTAGCCAAAAACATTCAGTACTTC.

This chain uses TRBV19 with TRBJ2-2; D is perhaps TRBD2 (5 bases). Germline V lookup: CDR1 LNHDA, CDR2 SQIVND (reference sequence). The CDR3 totals 15 residues. The germline V and J ends were trimmed by 6 bases and 1 base, with 12 bases remaining between them. CDR3 DNA sequence: TGTGCCAGTAGATTTGCGGGCCTGAACACCGGGGAGCTGTTTTTT. It translates to CASRFAGLNTGELFF. Based on the CDR3 plus reference TRBV19 and TRBJ2-2, the full variable domain is DGGITQSPKYLFRKEGQNVTLSCEQNLNHDAMYWYRQDPGQGLRLIYYSQIVNDFQKGDIAEGYSVSREKKESFPLTVTSAQKNPTAFYLCASRFAGLNTGELFFGEGSRLTVL.

The chain joins TRBV18 to TRBJ1-1; D perhaps matches TRBD1 (5 bases). Per the germline V gene, CDR1 is KGHSH and CDR2 is LQKENI. The length of the CDR3 is 17 residues. Trimming took 2 bases from V and 1 from J, leaving 17 bases between them. CDR3: CASSPFRGFGRNTEAFF. CDR3 in DNA: TGTGCCAGCTCACCATTTAGGGGTTTCGGACGGAACACTGAAGCTTTCTTT.

The rearrangement uses TRBV6-6 and TRBJ2-7; 7 bases fit TRBD2. After removal of 11 bases from V and 6 bases from J, the junction contained 10 bases not matched to a gene. This CDR3 is built from 12 residues. Germline V CDR1 and CDR2: MNHNY, SVGAGI (reference sequence). The CDR3 is CAGERESGEQYF. CDR3 coding DNA: TGTGCCGGCGAGCGGGAATCGGGCGAGCAGTACTTC.

The J gene is TRBJ2-4, the V gene TRBV11-2, with 11 positions matching TRBD2. Trimming cost V 5 bases and J 6 bases; bases outside gene matches: 6. Per germline, CDR1 SGHAT and CDR2 FQNNGV. This CDR3 has 15 amino acids. Written as DNA, the CDR3 is TGTGCCAGCAGCCCGGCAGGGACTAGCGGAAACATTCAGTACTTC. It yields the protein CASSPAGTSGNIQYF.

CDR3 nucleotide sequence: TGTGCCAGCAGCTTGGGAGATGCCGGGGCCAACGTCCTGACTTTC. This codes for CASSLGDAGANVLTF. The gene calls are TRBV5-4 and TRBJ2-6; no firm D call. The length of the CDR3 is 15 residues. Germline V gene lookup returns CDR1 SGHNT and CDR2 YYREEE (reference sequence). V was shortened by 0 bases and J by 4 bases, with 8 bases between the two germline ends.

A word on this clone: At one boundary the junction diverges from the germline segment, which might be a read error. The chain links TRBV7-6 to TRBJ2-1, with 8 bases aligning to TRBD2. From germline, CDR1 is SGHVS and CDR2 FNYEAQ. The CDR3 is 13 amino acids. The CDR3 DNA reads as TGTGCCAGCAGCTTACCGGGAGGGGCTAAAGCGATCTTC. This gives the protein CASSLPGGAKAIF. Variable domain in full (rest from reference TRBV7-6 and TRBJ2-1): GAGVSQSPRYKVTKRGQDVALRCDPISGHVSLYWYRQALGQGPEFLTYFNYEAQQDKSGLPNDRFSAERPEGSISTLTIQRTEQRDSAMYRCASSLPGGAKAIFGPGTRLTVL.

This sequence joins TRBV7-9 and TRBJ1-5; D gene uncertain. The length of the CDR3 is 12 residues. Looked up from germline, CDR1 is SEHNR and CDR2 is FQNEAQ (reference sequence). The ends were cut back, 5 bases at V and 1 base at J, with 3 bases in the middle. CDR3 residues: CASSLSNQPQHF. CDR3 DNA sequence: TGTGCCAGCAGCCTGAGCAATCAGCCCCAGCATTTT.

V gene TRBV19 combines with J gene TRBJ2-1; perhaps TRBD2 as D (6 bases). V lost 0 bases, J lost 5 bases, and 17 bases lay in between. Germline V gene sequence: CDR1 LNHDA, CDR2 SQIVND (reference sequence). There are 17 residues in the CDR3. CDR3 coding DNA: TGTGCCAGTAGTATAGATGGTGGAGCGGGCTTCCACAATGAGCAGTTCTTC. It translates to CASSIDGGAGFHNEQFF.

The chain couples TRBV7-3 to TRBJ1-1, with 8 positions matching TRBD1. Germline loops: CDR1 SGHTA, CDR2 FQGTGA. The CDR3 has 14 amino acids. Trimming removed 3 bases from V and 4 bases from J; junction bases left unmatched: 4. The CDR3 coding sequence is TGTGCCAGCAGCTTCACAGGGGGTAGCACTGAAGCTTTCTTT. Translation gives CASSFTGGSTEAFF.

The CDR3 region is CAISEGGRRGGELFF. The CDR3 DNA reads as TGTGCCATCAGTGAAGGCGGGAGGCGGGGCGGGGAGCTGTTTTTT. This chain uses TRBV10-3 with TRBJ2-2; 8 bases map to TRBD2. With V trimmed by 3 bases and J by 7 bases, 7 bases remained unmatched. This CDR3 has 15 amino acids. Germline CDR1 and CDR2: ENHRY and SYGVKD.

V usage is TRBV25-1 and J usage is TRBJ2-1; D is unresolved. V dropped 3 bases and J dropped 0 bases, with 15 bases sitting between them. The CDR3 has 17 amino acids. Germline V gives CDR1 MGHDK, CDR2 SYGVNS. The CDR3 is CASSDQTIRSSYNEQFF. CDR3 DNA: TGTGCCAGCAGTGACCAGACGATTAGAAGCTCCTACAATGAGCAGTTCTTC.

The chain joins TRBV7-9 to TRBJ2-7; D ambiguous. V lost 5 bases, J lost 5 bases, and 7 bases lay in between. The germline V gene has CDR1 SEHNR and CDR2 FQNEAQ (reference sequence). CDR3 size: 11 residues. Written as DNA, the CDR3 is TGTGCCAGCAGCCCAATCCACGAGCAGTACTTC. Amino acid sequence: CASSPIHEQYF.

This sequence joins TRBV2 and TRBJ1-4, with TRBD1 identical over 8 bases. The CDR3 is made up of 15 amino acids. J gave up 6 bases and V 8 bases, and 11 bases lay outside the gene matches. Germline V lookup: CDR1 SNHLY, CDR2 FYNNEI. The CDR3, as DNA: TGTGCCAGCGGAGCAGGGGGCGCGGTCGATGAAAAACTGTTTTTT. Translated, it gives CASGAGGAVDEKLFF.